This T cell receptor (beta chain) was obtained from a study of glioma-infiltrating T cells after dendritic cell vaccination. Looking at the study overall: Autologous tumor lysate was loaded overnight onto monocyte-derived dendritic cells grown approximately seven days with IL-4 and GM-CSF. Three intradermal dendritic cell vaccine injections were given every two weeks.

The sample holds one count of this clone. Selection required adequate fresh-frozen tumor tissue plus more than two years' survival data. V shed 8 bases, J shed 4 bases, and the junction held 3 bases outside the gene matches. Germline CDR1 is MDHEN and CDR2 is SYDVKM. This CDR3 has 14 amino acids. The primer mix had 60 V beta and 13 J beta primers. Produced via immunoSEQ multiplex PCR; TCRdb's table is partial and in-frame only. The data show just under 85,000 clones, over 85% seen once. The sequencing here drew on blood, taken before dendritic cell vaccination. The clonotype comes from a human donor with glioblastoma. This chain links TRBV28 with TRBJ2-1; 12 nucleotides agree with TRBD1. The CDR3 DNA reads TGTGCCAGCGGGACAGGGGGCGTGTACAATGAGCAGTTCTTC. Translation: CASGTGGVYNEQFF.